This T cell receptor (beta chain) appears in the sequencing data of a study of blood T cell repertoires in COVID-19. Study context: From the United States, Italy and Spain came samples of acute and convalescent COVID-19. Sources were T cells, B-cell-depleted T cells, or PBMCs; the material itself was cDNA or gDNA.

In the original workflow: From reference gene primer amplification, estimates of nucleated cell counts were derived. Libraries were prepared by immunoSEQ multiplex PCR; TCRdb keeps only in-frame clonotypes and omits some of them. D and trimming come from the DNA, and the V and J calls and clone size come from that table. The sample holds 60,000 to 85,000 clones, roughly nine tenths seen once. This CDR3 is built from 14 residues. V lost 5 bases and J lost 3; bases outside the gene matches: 5. Per germline, CDR1 LGHNT and CDR2 FRNRAP. The clonotype comes from a man between 45 and 60 years old with active COVID-19. The sequenced material came from peripheral blood. The J gene is TRBJ2-7, the V gene TRBV12-5, with 9 bases aligning to TRBD1. For the CDR3, the DNA is TGTGCTAGTGGTAGGCCGGGACAGGGCTACGAGCAGTACTTC. Translating it yields CASGRPGQGYEQYF.